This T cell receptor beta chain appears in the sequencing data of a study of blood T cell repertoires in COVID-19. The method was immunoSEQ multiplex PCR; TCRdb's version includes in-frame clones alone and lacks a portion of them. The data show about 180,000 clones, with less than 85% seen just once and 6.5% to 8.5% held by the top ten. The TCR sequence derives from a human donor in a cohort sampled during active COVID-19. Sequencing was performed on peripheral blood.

The CDR3 bases are TGTGCCAGCTCACGGCAACAGGGTAGACCCGGGGAGCTGTTTTTT. Translated: CASSRQQGRPGELFF. V is TRBV18 and J is TRBJ2-2, with TRBD1 as a possible D gene (6 bases). Germline V gene data show CDR1 as KGHSH and CDR2 as LQKENI. This CDR3 region has 15 residues. Trimming cost V 4 bases and J 6 bases, with 15 bases left between them.